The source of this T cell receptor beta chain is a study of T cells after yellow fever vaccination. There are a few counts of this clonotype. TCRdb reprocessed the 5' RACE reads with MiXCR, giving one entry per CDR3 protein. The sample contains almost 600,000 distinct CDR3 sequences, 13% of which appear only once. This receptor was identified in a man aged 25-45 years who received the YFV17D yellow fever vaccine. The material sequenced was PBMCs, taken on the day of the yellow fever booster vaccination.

CDR3 region: CASSLMYTGELFF. The CDR3 DNA is TGTGCCAGCAGTTTAATGTACACCGGGGAGCTGTTTTTT. The rearrangement uses TRBV12-3 or TRBV12-4 and TRBJ2-2; D call uncertain. V was clipped by 2 bases and J by 3 bases, with 4 bases between them. CDR3 length: 13 residues.